This T cell receptor (beta chain) was sequenced in a study of blood T cell repertoires in COVID-19. Study information: Sources were T cells, B-cell-depleted T cells, or PBMCs; the material itself was cDNA or gDNA.

Original processing notes: Nucleated cell counts were estimated from reference gene primer amplification. Clones were sequenced by immunoSEQ multiplex PCR, and TCRdb holds only the in-frame ones, with some missing. Clone size and V and J calls were adopted from that table, with D and trimming inferred from the DNA. Among roughly 140,000 clones listed, 88% were seen once. The specimen sequenced was peripheral blood. The receptor was derived from a human donor in a cohort sampled during active COVID-19.

The CDR3 loop reads CASSLESSGTTDTQYF. In DNA form, the CDR3 reads TGTGCCAGCAGCTTGGAATCTAGCGGGACCACAGATACGCAGTATTTT. This sequence joins TRBV5-4 and TRBJ2-3; 9 bases align to TRBD2. The V gene end was trimmed by 0 bases and the J gene end by 2 bases; junction bases not matched to a gene: 4. Per germline, CDR1 SGHNT and CDR2 YYREEE (reference sequence). This CDR3 comprises 16 residues. Filled out from reference TRBV5-4 and TRBJ2-3, the complete variable domain reads ETGVTQSPTHLIKTRGQQVTLRCSSQSGHNTVSWYQQALGQGPQFIFQYYREEENGRGNFPPRFSGLQFPNYSSELNVNALELDDSALYLCASSLESSGTTDTQYFGPGTRLTVL.